One and the same sample provided the 17 T cell receptor beta chains below, sequenced in a study of long-term antiretroviral therapy in people with HIV. At the survey level, the v3.0 immunoSEQ assay was run. Some clones are missing from TCRdb's copy, which holds only in-frame ones; the method was immunoSEQ multiplex PCR. The sample shows some 34,000 clones, 70% to 80% of them seen only once. The source was unsorted PBMCs, collected 1.9 years after starting antiretroviral therapy. Every receptor here comes from a man between 18 and 29 years old with HIV.

The chain uses TRBV7-9 and TRBJ1-4; D call uncertain. This CDR3 spans 17 amino acids. Deletions cut 2 bases from V and 5 bases from J, with 18 bases between. Germline V gene sequence: CDR1 SEHNR, CDR2 FQNEAQ (reference sequence). CDR3 loop: CASSLLFAAKGNEKLFF. CDR3 DNA sequence: TGTGCCAGCAGCTTATTATTCGCGGCAAAGGGAAATGAAAAACTGTTTTTT.

The chain employs TRBV6-1 and TRBJ2-3; the match to TRBD1 covers 9 bases. CDR3 length: 16 amino acids. Germline lookup yields CDR1 MNHNS and CDR2 SASEGT. The V segment lost 1 base and the J segment 6 bases; nucleotides outside the gene matches: 8. In DNA form, the CDR3 reads TGTGCCAGCAGTGAAGTTGGGGGACAGGGATCCGATACGCAGTATTTT. Its protein is CASSEVGGQGSDTQYF.

The rearrangement joins TRBV11-1 to TRBJ2-5, with D unclear. Trimming left V 3 bases short and J 1 base short, with 9 bases between. Germline V CDR1 and CDR2: SGHAT, FQDESV (reference sequence). CDR3 length equals 14 residues. The CDR3 nucleotides are TGTGCCAGCAGCTTCGCCAGCTTCCAAGAGACCCAGTACTTC. This encodes CASSFASFQETQYF.

The chain employs TRBV28 and TRBJ2-3; D unresolved. The V end was cut by 4 bases, the J end by 0 bases, with 17 bases between. Germline CDR1 and CDR2: MDHEN and SYDVKM. CDR3 length: 17 residues. For the CDR3, the DNA is TGTGCCAGCAGTTCGCCTCCACCCCGATCTAGCACAGATACGCAGTATTTT. Amino acid sequence: CASSSPPPRSSTDTQYF.

This clone was observed once. The rearrangement links TRBV9 to TRBJ1-1; D is perhaps TRBD1 (6 bases). The CDR3 has 13 amino acids. CDR1 SGDLS and CDR2 YYNGEE come from the germline V gene. Trimming shortened V by 0 bases and J by 10 bases, and 13 bases separated the two germline ends. The CDR3 sequence: CASSVEGGVRAFF. The CDR3 DNA reads as TGTGCCAGCAGCGTAGAAGGGGGTGTTAGAGCTTTCTTT. Full variable domain (remainder filled in from reference TRBV9 and TRBJ1-1): DSGVTQTPKHLITATGQRVTLRCSPRSGDLSVYWYQQSLDQGLQFLIQYYNGEERAKGNILERFSAQQFPDLHSELNLSSLELGDSALYFCASSVEGGVRAFFGQGTRLTVV.

This clone was seen a single time. The rearrangement joins TRBV5-1 to TRBJ2-2; possibly TRBD1 for D (5 bases). This CDR3 has 14 amino acids. Germline CDR1 reads SGHRS; CDR2 reads YFSETQ. V lost 1 base and J lost 4, with 8 bases in between. The CDR3 loop is CASSLPRVTGELFF. DNA of the CDR3: TGCGCCAGCAGCTTGCCCAGGGTCACCGGGGAGCTGTTTTTT.

The rearrangement links TRBV6-5 to TRBJ1-3; the D gene is possibly TRBD1 (6 bases). This CDR3 comprises 13 residues. Trimming pared 6 bases from V and 3 bases from J, leaving 9 bases between. The germline V gene encodes CDR1 MNHEY and CDR2 SVGAGI. CDR3 DNA sequence: TGTGCCAGCAGGCAGGGGATTGGAAACACCATATATTTT. Translating it yields CASRQGIGNTIYF.

J is TRBJ2-1 and V is TRBV6-1, with TRBD2 as a possible D gene (7 bases). The CDR3 is 15 amino acids. Germline lookup yields CDR1 MNHNS and CDR2 SASEGT. V gave up 0 bases and J gave up 8 bases, with 14 bases separating them. CDR3 coding DNA: TGTGCCAGCAGTGAAGCCCTAGGGGGGGCCGATGAGCAGTTCTTC. This translates into CASSEALGGADEQFF.

The chain has TRBV29-1 and TRBJ1-2; D is uncertain. Per the germline V gene, CDR1 is SQVTM and CDR2 is ANQGSEA. The CDR3 has 12 residues. The V end lost 6 bases, the J end lost 8 bases, and 16 bases lay between the germline ends. CDR3 nucleotide sequence: TGCAGCGTACCAATGGGGATAGTCGGCTACACCTTC. Its protein is CSVPMGIVGYTF.

The chain joins TRBV5-6 to TRBJ1-2; D unresolved. The CDR3 is 12 amino acids. Germline values: CDR1 SGHDT, CDR2 YYEEEE. Trimming took off 4 bases at V and 9 bases at J, with 13 bases between the two ends. The CDR3: CASSGPDRSYTF. CDR3 nucleotides: TGTGCCAGCAGCGGCCCCGATAGAAGCTACACCTTC.

The gene calls are TRBV4-2 and TRBJ2-7; tentatively, D is TRBD2 (6 bases). The V end lost 1 base, the J end lost 1 base, and 11 bases lay between the germline ends. CDR1 and CDR2 (germline): LGHNA, YNFKEQ. This CDR3 is built from 15 residues. As DNA, the CDR3 is TGTGCCAGCAGCCAAGCCCGGGACTCATCCTACGAGCAGTACTTC. Protein: CASSQARDSSYEQYF.

CDR3 DNA: TGTGCCAGCAGCCAAGATCCCGGGACTAGCAGAAAGACCCAGTACTTC. Residues: CASSQDPGTSRKTQYF. The V gene is TRBV5-4, the J gene TRBJ2-5, with 9 bases that match TRBD2. Germline trimming cut 4 bases from V and 6 bases from J; bases unmatched to any gene: 13. The germline V gene has CDR1 SGHNT and CDR2 YYREEE (reference sequence). This CDR3 spans 16 amino acids.

This clone was picked up one time. V and J are TRBV7-8 and TRBJ2-2; 9 bases map to TRBD1. This CDR3 has 16 amino acids. Trimming removed 4 bases from V and 4 bases from J; junction bases left unmatched: 7. Germline V lookup: CDR1 SGHVS, CDR2 FQNEAQ. The CDR3 sequence: CASSSPGTGTTGELFF. In DNA form, the CDR3 reads TGTGCCAGCAGCTCCCCCGGGACAGGGACCACCGGGGAGCTGTTTTTT.

The chain uses TRBV28 and TRBJ1-5; D is ambiguous. Trimming stripped 1 base from V and 11 bases from J, with 9 bases between. The germline V gene encodes CDR1 MDHEN and CDR2 SYDVKM. The CDR3 covers 12 residues. This chain's CDR3 is CASSLYEESQHF. The CDR3 bases are TGTGCCAGCAGTTTATACGAAGAGTCCCAGCATTTT.

The rearrangement links TRBV28 to TRBJ1-5; no reliable D call. The germline gives CDR1 MDHEN, CDR2 SYDVKM. V was trimmed by 6 bases and J by 5 bases, leaving 11 bases between them. CDR3 size: 13 residues. Here the CDR3 reads CASRVGADQPQHF. Written as DNA, the CDR3 is TGTGCCAGCAGGGTGGGTGCGGATCAGCCCCAGCATTTT.

The chain uses TRBV7-9 and TRBJ2-3; the match to TRBD1 covers 9 bases. Losses at the gene ends were 5 bases for V and 4 bases for J; bases not matched to a gene: 1. Germline loops: CDR1 SEHNR, CDR2 FQNEAQ (reference sequence). The CDR3 extends over 13 amino acids. The CDR3 spells CASSGTGPDTQYF. As DNA, the CDR3 is TGTGCCAGCAGCGGGACAGGGCCAGATACGCAGTATTTT.

This sequence joins TRBV27 and TRBJ2-7; TRBD1 might be the D (7 bases). The CDR3 length is 13 residues. V was cut by 3 bases and J by 5 bases, with 11 bases left in between. Per the germline V gene, CDR1 is MNHEY and CDR2 is SMNVEV (reference sequence). The CDR3 bases are TGTGCCAGCAGTTTTAGCAGGGGGGACGAGCAGTACGTC. This sequence encodes CASSFSRGDEQYV.